The entry that follows covers one T cell receptor (beta chain) sequence. This sample was included in a study of shared clonotypes between healthy human individuals. The DNA input per sorted-subset replicate PCR was roughly 0.2 ug, corresponding to some 30,000 T cell genomes. The assay was immunoSEQ multiplex PCR, and TCRdb's table has in-frame clones only and misses some. The sample has about 1.4 million clones, around 97% seen once. The investigators split CD4+ cells into a CD45RA+ naive subset and a CD45RA-negative memory subset. This receptor was obtained from a man younger than 45 in good health. Sequencing was done on a sample of naive CD4+ T cells sorted from blood. The subset was: CD45RA+ positively selected.

The DNA of the CDR3 is TGTGCCAGCACCAGGAAGGGTCGGGAGACCCAGTACTTC. It encodes CASTRKGRETQYF. The rearrangement links TRBV6-5 to TRBJ2-5; D gene uncertain. V lost 7 bases and J 5 bases, leaving 14 bases between the germline ends. Germline V gene sequence: CDR1 MNHEY, CDR2 SVGAGI. The CDR3 totals 13 residues.